Each of the 20 T cell receptor beta chains below was sequenced from the same sample in a study of cytomegalovirus exposure and HLA in healthy donors. This PCR relied on a set of 60 Vbeta primers and 13 Jbeta primers. TCRdb's copy holds only in-frame clones and misses some; the assay was immunoSEQ multiplex PCR. The top ten clones hold 1.3% of a sample with about 110,000 clones, 75% to 80% of them seen once. The sequencing sample was made of PBMCs. The receptor set was obtained from a woman in her twenties or thirties in good health and CMV-seronegative.

The chain carries TRBV4-1 and TRBJ1-5, with D maybe TRBD1 (5 bases). V was shortened by 4 bases and J by 6 bases, with 16 bases between the two germline ends. CDR3 size: 15 residues. CDR1 is MGHRA and CDR2 is YSYEKL in the germline V gene. CDR3 sequence (DNA): TGCGCCAGCAGCCCGGGGGACCTTGGGGGTCAGCCCCAGCATTTT. Its protein is CASSPGDLGGQPQHF.

The chain carries TRBV7-2 and TRBJ2-2; 7 bases map to TRBD1. Trimming removed 3 bases from V and 6 bases from J; junction bases left unmatched: 4. Germline lookup yields CDR1 SGHTA and CDR2 FQGNSA. This CDR3 has 14 amino acids. The CDR3, as DNA: TGTGCCAGCAGCTTTAAGGGGGCTGCCGGGGAGCTGTTTTTT. Translating gives CASSFKGAAGELFF.

This chain connects TRBV18 to TRBJ2-2; 10 bases are shared with TRBD2. CDR1 is KGHSH and CDR2 is LQKENI in the germline V gene. V lost 1 base and J lost 4; bases outside the gene matches: 3. The CDR3 runs to 16 residues. The CDR3 DNA follows: TGTGCCAGCTCACCACTGTCTAGCGGGGGCACCGGGGAGCTGTTTTTT. The encoded protein is CASSPLSSGGTGELFF. Filled out from reference TRBV18 and TRBJ2-2, the complete variable domain reads NAGVMQNPRHLVRRRGQEARLRCSPMKGHSHVYWYRQLPEEGLKFMVYLQKENIIDESGMPKERFSAEFPKEGPSILRIQQVVRGDSAAYFCASSPLSSGGTGELFFGEGSRLTVL.

The V gene is TRBV7-6, the J gene TRBJ2-5; perhaps TRBD2 as D (5 bases). This CDR3 comprises 15 residues. The germline V gene encodes CDR1 SGHVS and CDR2 FNYEAQ. The V end was cut by 1 base, the J end by 5 bases, with 14 bases between. The CDR3 sequence is CASSLGVSPGETQYF. The CDR3 bases are TGTGCCAGCAGCTTAGGGGTTAGCCCGGGGGAGACCCAGTACTTC.

This clone has a handful of counts. This chain connects TRBV7-2 to TRBJ2-7; TRBD1 is a possible D gene (5 bases). Trimming removed 2 bases at V and 5 bases at J, with 13 bases between. The CDR3 spans 14 residues. Looked up from germline, CDR1 is SGHTA and CDR2 is FQGNSA. The CDR3 DNA reads TGTGCCAGCAGCTTAAGGCCGGTGGGGCACGAGCAGTACTTC. This translates into CASSLRPVGHEQYF.

The chain joins TRBV7-9 to TRBJ2-1; 13 nucleotides line up with TRBD2. J was trimmed by 8 bases and V by 4 bases; bases with no gene match: 11. CDR1 and CDR2 (germline): SEHNR, FQNEAQ (reference sequence). This CDR3 is built from 17 residues. The CDR3 spells CASSSGELAGGTDEQFF. The CDR3 coding sequence is TGTGCCAGCAGCTCAGGGGAACTAGCGGGGGGGACGGATGAGCAGTTCTTC.

The chain is built from TRBV27 and TRBJ2-7, with 9 positions matching TRBD1. The germline gives CDR1 MNHEY, CDR2 SMNVEV (reference sequence). The trim removed 4 bases at V and 4 bases at J, leaving 8 bases unmatched. The CDR3 totals 15 residues. CDR3 nucleotide sequence: TGTGCCAGCAGTTCGGCCGGGACAGGGTCGTACGAGCAGTACTTC. Its protein is CASSSAGTGSYEQYF.

DNA of the CDR3: TGTGCCAGCAGTTTATCTGGGACAGGGGATTACGAGCAGTACTTC. Translating gives CASSLSGTGDYEQYF. The chain recombines TRBV28 with TRBJ2-7; 10 nucleotides agree with TRBD1. Germline assignment: CDR1 MDHEN and CDR2 SYDVKM. This CDR3 contains 15 residues. Trimming took 1 base from V and 4 from J; bases not matched to a gene: 4. Full variable domain (missing parts from reference TRBV28 and TRBJ2-7): DVKVTQSSRYLVKRTGEKVFLECVQDMDHENMFWYRQDPGLGLRLIYFSYDVKMKEKGDIPEGYSVSREKKERFSLILESASTNQTSMYLCASSLSGTGDYEQYFGPGTRLTVT.

The rearrangement uses TRBV7-9 and TRBJ1-4, with TRBD1 as a possible D gene (6 bases). V lost 5 bases to trimming and J lost 4 bases, with 20 bases between them. The germline CDR1 and CDR2 sequences are SEHNR and FQNEAQ (reference sequence). The length of the CDR3 is 17 residues. CDR3 protein: CASSLREAARGNEKLFF. CDR3 sequence (DNA): TGTGCCAGCAGCCTCCGGGAGGCCGCCAGGGGTAATGAAAAACTGTTTTTT.

The rearrangement joins TRBV4-3 to TRBJ1-6; 7 positions match TRBD1. V dropped 0 bases and J dropped 10; count of bases not matched to a gene: 0. The CDR3 runs 13 residues. Germline assignment: CDR1 LGHNA and CDR2 YSLEER. The CDR3 reads CASSQDRGSPLHF. The CDR3 nucleotides are TGCGCCAGCAGCCAAGACAGGGGGTCACCCCTCCACTTT.

The chain couples TRBV30 to TRBJ1-4; D gene ambiguous. Germline loops: CDR1 GTSNPN, CDR2 SVGIG (reference sequence). The CDR3 contains 15 residues. V shed 1 base and J shed 7 bases, with 16 bases lying between them. This CDR3 reads CAWSARPLRGEKLFF. CDR3 DNA: TGTGCCTGGAGTGCCCGGCCCCTCAGAGGTGAAAAACTGTTTTTT. Complete variable domain (other parts from reference TRBV30 and TRBJ1-4): SQTIHQWPATLVQPVGSPLSLECTVEGTSNPNLYWYRQAAGRGLQLLFYSVGIGQISSEVPQNLSASRPQDRQFILSSKKLLLSDSGFYLCAWSARPLRGEKLFFGSGTQLSVL.

The chain employs TRBV19 and TRBJ2-7, with D possibly matching TRBD2 (6 bases). Germline V gene data show CDR1 as LNHDA and CDR2 as SQIVND (reference sequence). CDR3 length equals 13 residues. Trimming shortened V by 5 bases and J by 4 bases, and 12 bases separated the two germline ends. CDR3: CASSAQEGYEQYF. Here the CDR3 DNA reads TGTGCCAGTAGTGCACAGGAGGGGTACGAGCAGTACTTC.

The chain combines TRBV2 with TRBJ1-5, with D uncertain. Germline V gene sequence: CDR1 SNHLY, CDR2 FYNNEI. The V gene lost 5 bases and the J gene lost 0 bases, with 14 bases spanning the gap. The CDR3 is 16 residues long. For the CDR3, the DNA is TGTGCCAGCAGTCCCGCGGCCCGAAATAGCAATCAGCCCCAGCATTTT. It encodes CASSPAARNSNQPQHF.

About this clone: The junction differs from germline at one of its ends, possibly a read error. This specimen includes other DNA sequences encoding the same CDR3. The gene calls are TRBV2 and TRBJ2-7; a possible D gene is TRBD1 (5 bases). The CDR3 consists of 16 residues. Germline loops: CDR1 SNHLY, CDR2 FYNNEI. The CDR3 protein is CASRLTGLTPSYEQYF. CDR3 coding DNA: TGTGCCAGCAGACTAACAGGCCTTACCCCTTCCTACGAGCAGTACTTT.

CDR3 in amino acids: CASSSGTSGGQYNEQFF. In DNA form, the CDR3 reads TGCGCCAGCAGCTCCGGGACTAGCGGGGGCCAATACAATGAGCAGTTCTTC. The chain is built from TRBV5-1 and TRBJ2-1; 14 positions agree with TRBD2. Germline lookup yields CDR1 SGHRS and CDR2 YFSETQ. This CDR3 has 17 amino acids. V shed 3 bases, J shed 4 bases, and the junction held 6 bases outside the gene matches.

The chain has TRBV28 and TRBJ2-1, with TRBD2 identical over 8 bases. V was clipped by 2 bases and J by 4 bases; unmatched bases: 4. The CDR3 sequence is 15 residues long. Germline V gene data show CDR1 as MDHEN and CDR2 as SYDVKM. The CDR3 loop reads CASSLGLALYNEQFF. The CDR3 DNA reads TGTGCCAGCAGTTTAGGACTAGCACTTTACAATGAGCAGTTCTTC.

The chain employs TRBV5-4 and TRBJ1-1; 7 nucleotides match TRBD1. The germline V gene encodes CDR1 SGHNT and CDR2 YYREEE (reference sequence). This CDR3 region has 14 residues. Trimming at V came to 3 bases and at J to 3 bases, leaving 5 bases not matched to a gene. DNA of the CDR3: TGTGCCAGCAGCTCGCAACAGGGGTACACTGAAGCTTTCTTT. Its translation is CASSSQQGYTEAFF.

The J gene is TRBJ2-4, the V gene TRBV5-4; possible D gene TRBD2, 7 bases. Trimming removed 3 bases at V and 4 bases at J, with 17 bases between. This CDR3 is built from 16 residues. Germline V gives CDR1 SGHNT, CDR2 YYREEE (reference sequence). The CDR3 coding sequence is TGTGCCAGCAGCTGGGGGGGGCCGCTCTCGAAAAACATTCAGTACTTC. Its protein is CASSWGGPLSKNIQYF.

V is TRBV19 and J is TRBJ1-1, with D tentatively TRBD1 (5 bases). Trimming removed 6 bases at V and 4 bases at J, with 9 bases between. The CDR3 sequence is 12 residues long. CDR1 and CDR2 from the germline V gene are LNHDA and SQIVND (reference sequence). CDR3 in amino acids: CASSPGPTEAFF. The CDR3 DNA is TGTGCCAGTAGCCCAGGGCCCACTGAAGCTTTCTTT.

The J gene is TRBJ1-1, the V gene TRBV7-2, with 7 bases fitting TRBD1. Germline loops: CDR1 SGHTA, CDR2 FQGNSA. There are 15 residues in the CDR3. The V gene end was trimmed by 5 bases and the J gene end by 4 bases; junction bases not matched to a gene: 10. CDR3 sequence: CASSKPGGRITEAFF. CDR3 DNA sequence: TGTGCCAGCAGCAAACCAGGGGGACGGATCACTGAAGCTTTCTTT.